The 7 T cell receptor beta chains listed next were all sequenced from one sample in a study of T cell repertoires in cytomegalovirus infection. TCRdb reprocessed the reads via MiXCR and lists one record per CDR3 protein. The table shows about 140,000 distinct CDR3 sequences, with about 6.1% occurring only once. What was sequenced was PBMCs. All receptors derive from a human donor in good health (CMV status not recorded). Some clones in this sample may be carry-over from other donors' samples.

This clonotype was seen a few times. V gene TRBV20-1 combines with J gene TRBJ2-3, with a weak D call TRBD2 (5 bases). With 0 bases removed from V and 6 bases from J, the gap between germline ends came to 22 bases. The V gene's germline CDR1 is DFQATT and CDR2 SNEGSKA (reference sequence). This CDR3 contains 17 residues. CDR3 in DNA: TGCAGTGCTAGAGACCTTATACTCCCGGACGGCGGGGATACGCAGTATTTT. As protein: CSARDLILPDGGDTQYF.

This clonotype was found many times. The rearrangement joins TRBV7-8 to TRBJ2-3, with unresolved D. The V gene lost 4 bases and the J gene lost 0 bases, with 17 bases spanning the gap. The CDR3 runs to 17 residues. Looked up from germline, CDR1 is SGHVS and CDR2 is FQNEAQ. The CDR3 reads CASSSPRTQRSTDTQYF. As DNA, the CDR3 is TGTGCCAGCAGCTCCCCCCGCACACAGAGAAGCACAGATACGCAGTATTTT.

This clonotype occurred many times. V is TRBV2 and J is TRBJ1-1, with 8 bases identical to TRBD1. J lost 6 bases, V lost 5 bases, and 5 bases had no gene match. Germline V gene data show CDR1 as SNHLY and CDR2 as FYNNEI. The CDR3 is 13 residues long. The DNA of the CDR3 is TGTGCCAGCAGTATACAGGGGGACGCTGAAGCTTTCTTT. This sequence encodes CASSIQGDAEAFF. Using reference TRBV2 and TRBJ1-1 for the parts outside the CDR3, the full variable domain is EPEVTQTPSHQVTQMGQEVILRCVPISNHLYFYWYRQILGQKVEFLVSFYNNEISEKSEIFDDQFSVERPDGSNFTLKIRSTKLEDSAMYFCASSIQGDAEAFFGQGTRLTVV.

The rearrangement links TRBV20-1 to TRBJ2-7, with D possibly being TRBD1 (5 bases). This CDR3 contains 11 residues. Germline V gene data show CDR1 as DFQATT and CDR2 as SNEGSKA (reference sequence). V was cut by 6 bases and J by 11 bases, with 17 bases left in between. Here the CDR3 reads CSALDTPQEYF. DNA for the CDR3: TGCAGTGCCTTGGACACCCCACAGGAGTACTTC.

Only a few counts were recorded for this clonotype. J is TRBJ2-2 and V is TRBV2, with a tentative D call TRBD1 (6 bases). The CDR3 contains 14 residues. Germline V gene sequence: CDR1 SNHLY, CDR2 FYNNEI. The V and J ends lost 6 bases and 1 base respectively, with 9 bases between them. CDR3 sequence reads: CASRLQGNTGELFF. DNA of the CDR3: TGTGCCAGCAGGCTACAGGGGAACACCGGGGAGCTGTTTTTT.

This clonotype was seen at least ten times. This chain connects TRBV19 to TRBJ2-7, with 10 bases that match TRBD1. J gave up 3 bases and V 3 bases, and 2 bases lay outside the gene matches. Looked up from germline, CDR1 is LNHDA and CDR2 is SQIVND (reference sequence). The CDR3 is 14 amino acids. The CDR3 DNA reads TGTGCCAGTAGTATTGGACAGGGGGACTACGAGCAGTACTTC. Its translation: CASSIGQGDYEQYF. The full variable domain, completed using reference TRBV19 and TRBJ2-7, is DGGITQSPKYLFRKEGQNVTLSCEQNLNHDAMYWYRQDPGQGLRLIYYSQIVNDFQKGDIAEGYSVSREKKESFPLTVTSAQKNPTAFYLCASSIGQGDYEQYFGPGTRLTVT.

This clonotype has ten or more counts. J is TRBJ1-1 and V is TRBV7-2, with TRBD1 as a possible D gene (6 bases). The germline V gene has CDR1 SGHTA and CDR2 FQGNSA. With 6 bases removed from V and 0 bases from J, the gap between germline ends came to 11 bases. The CDR3 covers 14 residues. In nucleotides, the CDR3 is TGTGCCAGCAGACCCACAGGGATGAACACTGAAGCTTTCTTT. Its protein product is CASRPTGMNTEAFF.